The entry that follows covers one T cell receptor (beta chain) sequence. The data stem from a study of blood T cell repertoires in COVID-19. In the study overall: From the United States, Italy and Spain came samples of acute and convalescent COVID-19. The cDNA or gDNA used as material had been derived from T cells, B-cell-depleted T cells, or PBMCs.

CDR1 and CDR2 from the germline V gene are SGHTA and FQGNSA. This CDR3 spans 16 amino acids. With 0 bases removed from V and 2 bases from J, the gap between germline ends came to 10 bases. Under the authors' procedure: Amplification with reference gene primers provided the estimates of nucleated cell counts. Sequenced by immunoSEQ multiplex PCR; TCRdb stores in-frame clones only, minus some. V, J and clone size are taken as reported in that table, and D and trimming were inferred from the DNA itself. The profile shows roughly 230,000 clones, about 86% of them singletons. The J gene is TRBJ1-4, the V gene TRBV7-2; TRBD1 might be the D (5 bases). Sample: peripheral blood. This clonotype was sampled from a man between 50 and 59 years old with active or convalescent COVID-19. The CDR3 coding sequence is TGTGCCAGCAGCTTAGCGGGGGGGTTCACTAATGAAAAACTGTTTTTT. Amino acids: CASSLAGGFTNEKLFF.